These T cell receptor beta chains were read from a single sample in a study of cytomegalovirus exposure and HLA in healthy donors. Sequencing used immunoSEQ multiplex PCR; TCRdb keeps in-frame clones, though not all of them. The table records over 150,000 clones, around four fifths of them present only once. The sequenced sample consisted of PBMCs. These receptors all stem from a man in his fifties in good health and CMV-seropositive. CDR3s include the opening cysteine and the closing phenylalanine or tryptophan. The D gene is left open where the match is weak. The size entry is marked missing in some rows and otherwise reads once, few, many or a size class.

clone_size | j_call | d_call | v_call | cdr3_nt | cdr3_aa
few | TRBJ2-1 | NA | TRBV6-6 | TGTGCCAGCAGCAGGGATGAGCAGTTCTTC | CASSRDEQFF
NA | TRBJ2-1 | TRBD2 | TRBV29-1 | TGCAGCGTTGAAGATCTGAGCGGGGGTGACAATGAGCAGTTCTTC | CSVEDLSGGDNEQFF
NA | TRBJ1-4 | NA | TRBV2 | TGTGCCAGCAGTCTAGAGGAAAAACTGTTTTTT | CASSLEEKLFF
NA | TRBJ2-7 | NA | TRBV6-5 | TGTGCCAGCAGGTCCCAAGGGGGTTCGGGCGAGCAGTACTTC | CASRSQGGSGEQYF
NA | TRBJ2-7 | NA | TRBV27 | TGTGCCAGCAGTTTAGGGGGCCCGACCTACGAGCAGTACTTC | CASSLGGPTYEQYF
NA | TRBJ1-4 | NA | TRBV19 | TGTGCCAGTAGTGACAATGAAAATGAAAAACTGTTTTTT | CASSDNENEKLFF
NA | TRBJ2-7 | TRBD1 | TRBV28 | TGTGCCAGCAGTGAGACAGGGGCGGTCTACGAGCAGTACTTC | CASSETGAVYEQYF
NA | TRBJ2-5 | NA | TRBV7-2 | TGTGCCAGCACCAGTCCGGGAGTGCGGGAACGGAGAGAGACCCAGTACTTC | CASTSPGVRERRETQYF
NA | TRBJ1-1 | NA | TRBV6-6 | TGTGCCAGCAGTGCGCGACAGAGTTCCGAAGCTTTCTTT | CASSARQSSEAFF
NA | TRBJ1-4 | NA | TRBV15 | TGTGCCACCAGCAGAGTGAGGGCGGGTGGTAATGAAAAACTGTTTTTT | CATSRVRAGGNEKLFF
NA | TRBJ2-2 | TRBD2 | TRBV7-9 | TGTGCCAGCAGCTTAGTTTCATCTAGCGGGAGGGCCGCCGGGGAGCTGTTTTTT | CASSLVSSSGRAAGELFF
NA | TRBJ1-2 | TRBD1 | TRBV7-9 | TGTGCCAGCAGCCCGGGGACAGTCTTACCCTATGGCTACACCTTC | CASSPGTVLPYGYTF
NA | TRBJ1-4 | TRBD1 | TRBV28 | TGTGCCAGCAGAGGACAGGGGGAAAAACTGTTTTTT | CASRGQGEKLFF
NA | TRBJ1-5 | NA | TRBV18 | TGTGCCAGCTCACCTCGGACACAAAGCAATCAGCCCCAGCATTTT | CASSPRTQSNQPQHF
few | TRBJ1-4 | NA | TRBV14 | TGTGCCAGCAGCCCCCACCGGGGGGGACGACTGTTTTTT | CASSPHRGGRLFF
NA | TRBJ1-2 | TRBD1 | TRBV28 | TGTGCCAGCAGTCCTTTGGGACAGCCTAACTATGGCTACACCTTC | CASSPLGQPNYGYTF
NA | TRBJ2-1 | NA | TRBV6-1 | TGTGCCAGCAGTCGTCCGGGTCTTAGAGGAGAGCAGTTCTTC | CASSRPGLRGEQFF
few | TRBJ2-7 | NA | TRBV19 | TGTGCCAGTAGTAAACCGGGACAATCCTACGAGCAGTACTTC | CASSKPGQSYEQYF
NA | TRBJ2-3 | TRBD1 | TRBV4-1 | TGCGCCAGCACAGCAGGACAGGGTGGGATCACAGATACGCAGTATTTT | CASTAGQGGITDTQYF
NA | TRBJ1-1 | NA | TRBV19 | TGTGCCAGTAGCATAGTCCCGGGGAACACTGAAGCTTTCTTT | CASSIVPGNTEAFF
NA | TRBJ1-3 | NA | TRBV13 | TGTGCCAGCAGTTACAGGGAAGGGAACACCATATATTTT | CASSYREGNTIYF
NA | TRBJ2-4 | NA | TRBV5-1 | TGCGCCAGCAGCTTGGCCGGAGGGAACATTCAGTACTTC | CASSLAGGNIQYF
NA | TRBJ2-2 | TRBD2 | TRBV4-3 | TGCGCCAGCAGCCAAGATACATTCGGGGGGTCGATCACCGGGGAGCTGTTTTTT | CASSQDTFGGSITGELFF
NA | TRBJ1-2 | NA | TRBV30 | TGTGCCTGGAGAAGACAAGCTTATGGCTACACCTTC | CAWRRQAYGYTF
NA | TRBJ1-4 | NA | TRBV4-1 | TGCGCCAGCAGACTTGTACCTAATGAAAAACTGTTTTTT | CASRLVPNEKLFF
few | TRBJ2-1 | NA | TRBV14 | TGTGCCAGCAGCCCCCGGGAAGGTACCTACAATGAGCAGTTCTTC | CASSPREGTYNEQFF
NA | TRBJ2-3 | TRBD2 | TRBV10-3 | TGTGCCATCAGTTTAGCGGGGGGGGACACAGATACGCAGTATTTT | CAISLAGGDTDTQYF
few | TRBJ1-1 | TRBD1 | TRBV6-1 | TGTGCCAGCAGTTCTTGGACAGGCGGGGACACTGAAGCTTTCTTT | CASSSWTGGDTEAFF
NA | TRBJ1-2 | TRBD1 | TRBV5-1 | TGCGCCAGCAGCTTGGAGGGGGACAGGGACGGCTACACCTTC | CASSLEGDRDGYTF
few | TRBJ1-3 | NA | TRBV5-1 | TGCGCCAGCAGCTTGGATCGGGTAGCAGACACCATATATTTT | CASSLDRVADTIYF
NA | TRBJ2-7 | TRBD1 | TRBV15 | TGTGCCACCAGCAGGGGACAGGGTGCCTACGAGCAGTACTTC | CATSRGQGAYEQYF
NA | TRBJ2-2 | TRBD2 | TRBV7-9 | TGTGCCAGCAGCTTACGACTAGCGGGAGGACACACCGGGGAGCTGTTTTTT | CASSLRLAGGHTGELFF
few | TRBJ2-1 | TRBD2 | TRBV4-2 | TGTGCCAGCAGCCAACCAGCGGGGCCGCCCACCGAGGAGGAGCAGTTCTTC | CASSQPAGPPTEEEQFF
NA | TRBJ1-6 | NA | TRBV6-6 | TGTGCCAGCAGTAAGACAGAATTCAATTCACCCCTCCACTTT | CASSKTEFNSPLHF
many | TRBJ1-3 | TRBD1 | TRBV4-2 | TGTGCCAGCAGCCATGAGGACAGGGAATATTTT | CASSHEDREYF
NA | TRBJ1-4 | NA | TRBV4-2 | TGTGCCAGCAGCCCGAATGAGGCAACTAATGAAAAACTGTTTTTT | CASSPNEATNEKLFF
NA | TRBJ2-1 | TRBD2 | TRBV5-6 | TGTGCCAGCAGCGCCGGGACTAGCACGGACAATGAGCAGTTCTTC | CASSAGTSTDNEQFF
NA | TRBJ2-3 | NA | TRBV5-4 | TGTGCCAGCAGCTCAGGACATCTCCCAGATACGCAGTATTTT | CASSSGHLPDTQYF
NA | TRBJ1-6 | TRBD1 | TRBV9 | TGTGCCAGCAGCGTAGAGACAGGGGATAATTCACCCCTCCACTTT | CASSVETGDNSPLHF
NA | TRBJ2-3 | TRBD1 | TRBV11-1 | TGTGCCAGCAGCCAGCGACAGGGCGGCCCAGATACGCAGTATTTT | CASSQRQGGPDTQYF
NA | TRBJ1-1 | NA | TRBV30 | TGTGCCTGGAGTCCGGTGAGCACTGAAGCTTTCTTT | CAWSPVSTEAFF
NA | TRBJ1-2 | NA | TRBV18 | TGTGCCAGCTCACTCACAGTTCTTGACGGTGGCTACACCTTC | CASSLTVLDGGYTF
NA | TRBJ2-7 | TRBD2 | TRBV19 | TGTGCCAGTAGTCCGGGACTAGCGGGGGGTAACGAGCAGTACTTC | CASSPGLAGGNEQYF
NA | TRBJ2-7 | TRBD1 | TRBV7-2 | TGTGCCAGCAGCAGGACAGGGAATGAGCCCTACGAGCAGTACTTC | CASSRTGNEPYEQYF
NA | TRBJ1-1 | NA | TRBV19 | TGTGCCACCAGCAACGGAGGGACGAGGAACACTGAAGCTTTCTTT | CATSNGGTRNTEAFF
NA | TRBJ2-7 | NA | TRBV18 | TGCGCCAGCTCACCACTTTTAGGGGGCTACGAGCAGTACTTC | CASSPLLGGYEQYF
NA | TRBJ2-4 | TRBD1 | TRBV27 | TGTGCCAGCAGACGGGACAGGGGGCAGGGAAACATTCAGTACTTC | CASRRDRGQGNIQYF
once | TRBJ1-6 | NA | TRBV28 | TGTGCCAGCGACCAGGCGGGGAGGTCCTATAATTCACCCCTCCACTTT | CASDQAGRSYNSPLHF
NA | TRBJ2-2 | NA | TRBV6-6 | TGTGCCAGCAGACCAGGGGGGACCGGGGAGCTGTTTTTT | CASRPGGTGELFF
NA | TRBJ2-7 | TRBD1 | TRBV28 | TGTGCCAGCAGTTTACCTGCGGGACAGGGAGGCTACGAGCAGTACTTC | CASSLPAGQGGYEQYF
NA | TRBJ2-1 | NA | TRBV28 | TGTGCCAGCATGCTGGTCCCAGGGTTGAATGAGCAGTTCTTC | CASMLVPGLNEQFF
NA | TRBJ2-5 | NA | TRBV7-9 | TGTGCCAGCAGTATGAGCGAGACCCAGTACTTC | CASSMSETQYF
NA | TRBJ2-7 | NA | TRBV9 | TGTGCCAGCAGCGAGACCGGGACAAGCTCCTACGAGCAGTACTTC | CASSETGTSSYEQYF